Listed here is a single T cell receptor (beta chain). Its antigen has not been determined. Base qualities are not at hand, and no much larger clone is one base apart. This specimen belongs to a study of T cells after yellow fever vaccination (dated by TCRdb to between 2018 and 2020). Context from the whole study: Libraries from fractions with low cell numbers were prepared with the SMART-Seq v4 Ultra Low Input RNA kit. Blood was collected at multiple timepoints before and after primary and secondary immunization, and bulk PBMC replicates and cell subsets were isolated. Bulk TCR alpha and beta repertoires were sequenced longitudinally to track T-cell clones before and after primary and booster YFV17D yellow fever vaccination. The cohort comprised two healthy male donors, one aged 18 to 30 and one aged 30 to 40 years.

The investigation overall reported the following: Most clones expanded after primary vaccination were re-detected after the booster (around 96% of CD4 and roughly 85% of CD8), suggesting broad memory maintenance. The secondary T-cell response was found to be weaker but faster than the primary response, with a peak reached on day 5 rather than on day 15. Only a couple of donors were included in the study, so the extent to which the findings can be generalized is limited. A small fraction of clonotypes appeared in both the CD4 and CD8 compartments, likely as a result of convergent recombination. Computational filtering was required because FACS-sorted repertoires could contain abundant contaminating clonotypes from the bulk population.

TCR cDNA was made using 5'RACE template switching, a step that added a universal primer site and unique molecular identifiers. Priming for cDNA synthesis came from both the TCR alpha and TCR beta constant segments. Library amplification involved two PCR steps, and the second step added sample barcodes and sequencing adapters. Sequencing of libraries was done on Illumina HiSeq 2500 (2x100 bp) or NovaSeq (2x150 bp). As for how the authors treated the data: MIGEC was used to demultiplex reads and collapse the reads into UMI consensus sequences, and MiXCR was used for V(D)J alignment. Clonotypes responding to the vaccine were identified with edgeR on replicate PBMC samples, with the criteria of FDR below 0.01 and a log2 fold change above 5 up to day 15. Bulk clonotypes were assigned CD4 or CD8 identity according to which sequenced CD4 or CD8 repertoire held them at higher abundance. TCRdb reran the public reads through fastp at Q25 and MiXCR, keeping productive beta chains. Rows matching on CDR3 protein sequence are summarized as one entry with the most common DNA and genes. None of the V and J calls come from the authors' own analysis; TCRdb made them. The sample table holds roughly 520,000 distinct CDR3 sequences, of which 20% to 25% were seen once. The top ten clonotypes cover about 15% of the sample.

What the treatment or condition label conveys for this sample: live attenuated yellow fever vaccine strain. Two biological replicates of bulk PBMCs were collected at each blood-draw timepoint. A standard Ficoll-Paque protocol was used to isolate PBMCs from peripheral blood. TriZol was used to extract RNA from bulk PBMCs, from CD4 and CD8 fractions, and from dextramer-positive and dextramer-negative fractions. From its cysteine to its phenylalanine, the CDR3 spans 17 amino acids. This entry keeps only the CDR3 DNA: 51 bases, framed from base 1. CDR1 and CDR2 are read off the germline V gene as SGHRS and YFSETQ. V is trimmed back by 4 bases and J by 5 bases, and the junction contains 13 bases that no gene match accounts for.

In this chain, TRBV5-1 is recombined with TRBJ2-1; 9 central nucleotides agree with TRBD2. Sequenced material: PBMCs, taken around 3 weeks after the first yellow fever vaccination. The sequence was collected from a man in his late teens or twenties who received the YFV17D yellow fever vaccine. The CDR3 loop reads CASSRRGGGALNNEQFF. The nucleotide sequence is TGCGCCAGCAGCCGCCGGGGCGGGGGGGCTCTGAACAATGAGCAGTTCTTC.